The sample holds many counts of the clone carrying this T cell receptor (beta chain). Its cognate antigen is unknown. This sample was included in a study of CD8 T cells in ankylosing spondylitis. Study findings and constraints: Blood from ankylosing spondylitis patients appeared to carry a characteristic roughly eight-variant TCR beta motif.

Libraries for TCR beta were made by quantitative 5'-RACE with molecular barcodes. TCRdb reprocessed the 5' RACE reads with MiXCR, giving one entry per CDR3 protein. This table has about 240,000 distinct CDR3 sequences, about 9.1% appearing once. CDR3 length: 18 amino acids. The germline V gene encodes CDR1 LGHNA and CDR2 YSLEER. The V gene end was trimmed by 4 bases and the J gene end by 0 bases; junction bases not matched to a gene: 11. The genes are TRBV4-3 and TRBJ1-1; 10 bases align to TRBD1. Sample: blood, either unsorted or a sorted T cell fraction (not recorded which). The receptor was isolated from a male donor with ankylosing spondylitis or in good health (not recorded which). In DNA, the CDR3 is TGCGCCAGCAGCCCTACACCAGGGACAGGGGCGATGAACACTGAAGCTTTCTTT. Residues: CASSPTPGTGAMNTEAFF.